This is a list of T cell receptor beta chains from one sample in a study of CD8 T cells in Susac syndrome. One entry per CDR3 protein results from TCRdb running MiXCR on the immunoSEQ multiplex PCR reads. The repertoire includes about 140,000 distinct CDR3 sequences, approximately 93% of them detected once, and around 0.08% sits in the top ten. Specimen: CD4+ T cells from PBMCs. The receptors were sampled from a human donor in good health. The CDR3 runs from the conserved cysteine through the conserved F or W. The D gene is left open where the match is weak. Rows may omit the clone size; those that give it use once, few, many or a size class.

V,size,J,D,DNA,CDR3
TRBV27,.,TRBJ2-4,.,TGTGCCAGCAGTTTCCAGATTGGACAAGCTTACTCTTTC,CASSFQIGQAYSF
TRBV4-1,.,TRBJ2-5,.,TGCGCCAGCAGCCAAGAGTCTAGGTGGGAGACCCAGTACTTC,CASSQESRWETQYF
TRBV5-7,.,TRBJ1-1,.,TGTGCCAGCAGCTTGGTGGGGGGACACCACGCCACTGAAGCTTTCTTT,CASSLVGGHHATEAFF
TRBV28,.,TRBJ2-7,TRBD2,TGTGCCAGCAGACTGCCGGCGGGAGACGAGCAGTACTTC,CASRLPAGDEQYF
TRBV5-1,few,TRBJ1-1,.,TGCGCCAGCAGCTTACCAGAGAACACTGAAGCTTTCTTT,CASSLPENTEAFF
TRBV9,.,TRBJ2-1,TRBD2,TGTGCCAGCAGATCCATCGATGGGGGACTACGGACCTACAATGAGCAGTTCTTC,CASRSIDGGLRTYNEQFF
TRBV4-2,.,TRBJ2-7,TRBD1,TGTGCCAGCAGCCTTGACAGGGGCGAGCAGTACTTC,CASSLDRGEQYF
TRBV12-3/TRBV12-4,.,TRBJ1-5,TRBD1,TGTGCCAGCAGTTATGCTAGGGGGCGGAATCAGCCCCAGCATTTT,CASSYARGRNQPQHF
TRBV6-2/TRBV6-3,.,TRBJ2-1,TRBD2,TGTGCCAGCAGTTACCCCAAACCCAAAAGAGACCGGCGGGGGGATGAGCAGTTCTTC,CASSYPKPKRDRRGDEQFF
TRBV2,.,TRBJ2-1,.,TGTGCCAGCAGGACAATGGGGGACCCCTACAATGAGCAGTTCTTC,CASRTMGDPYNEQFF
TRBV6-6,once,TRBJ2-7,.,TGTGCCAGCAGTCCCCCGCGGCGTGAGGGGATCCACGAGCAGTACTTC,CASSPPRREGIHEQYF
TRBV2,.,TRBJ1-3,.,TGTGCCAGCAGTGCACAGGGCTCTGGAAACACCATATATTTT,CASSAQGSGNTIYF
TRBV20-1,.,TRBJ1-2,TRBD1,TGCAGTGCTAGAAGGACAGGGGGATATGGCTACACCTTC,CSARRTGGYGYTF
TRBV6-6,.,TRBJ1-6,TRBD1,TGTGCCAGCAGAACGGACAGGGTCCTCCTCCACTTT,CASRTDRVLLHF
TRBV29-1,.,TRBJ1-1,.,TGCAGCGTTGTCGCAGACTCTATGAACACTGAAGCTTTCTTT,CSVVADSMNTEAFF
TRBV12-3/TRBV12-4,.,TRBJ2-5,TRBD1,TGTGCCAGCAGCACTGGCACAGGGGGCATGGAGACCCAGTACTTC,CASSTGTGGMETQYF
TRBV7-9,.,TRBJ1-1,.,TGTGCCAGCAGCTTAAATGTGGCTGAAGCTTTCTTT,CASSLNVAEAFF
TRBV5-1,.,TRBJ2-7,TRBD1,TGCGCCAGCAGCTTGGGACAGGGGATGGCCTACGAGCAGTACTTC,CASSLGQGMAYEQYF
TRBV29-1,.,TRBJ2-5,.,TGCAGCGTTGAAAGGTCAGGGGACCACGTCCAAGAGACCCAGTACTTC,CSVERSGDHVQETQYF
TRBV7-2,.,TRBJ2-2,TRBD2,TGTGCCAGCAAGCCGGGGACTAGCGGGAGCAACACCGGGGAGCTGTTTTTT,CASKPGTSGSNTGELFF
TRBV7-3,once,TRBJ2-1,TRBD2,TGTGCCAGCAGCCTAGGACTAGCGGGATGGAATGAGCAGTTCTTC,CASSLGLAGWNEQFF
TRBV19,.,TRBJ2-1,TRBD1,TGTGCCAGTAGTACAGACAGGGGCAATGAGCAGTTCTTC,CASSTDRGNEQFF
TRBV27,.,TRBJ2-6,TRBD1,TGTGCCAGCAGCCATCGACAGGGTGTCTCTGGGGCCAACGTCCTGACTTTC,CASSHRQGVSGANVLTF
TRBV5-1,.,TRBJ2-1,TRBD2,TGCGCCAGCAGACTAGCGGGAGGAGATGAGCAGTTCTTC,CASRLAGGDEQFF
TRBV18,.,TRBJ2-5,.,TGTGCCAGCTCACCCCAGGGTATAGAGACCCAGTACTTC,CASSPQGIETQYF
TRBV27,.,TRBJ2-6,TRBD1,TGTGCCAGCAGCATCGGGACAGGGTTGAAAAGCTCTGGGGCCAACGTCCTGACTTTC,CASSIGTGLKSSGANVLTF
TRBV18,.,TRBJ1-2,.,TGTGCCAGCTCACCAACAGCCCAGGGCCACTATGGCTACACCTTC,CASSPTAQGHYGYTF
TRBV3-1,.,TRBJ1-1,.,TGTGCCAGCAGAAGGCTGAACACTGAAGCTTTCTTT,CASRRLNTEAFF
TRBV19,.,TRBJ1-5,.,TGTGCCAGTAGTATAGGAGATCAGCCCCAGCATTTT,CASSIGDQPQHF
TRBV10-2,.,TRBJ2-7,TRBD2,TGCGCCAGCAGTGAGTCACGGACTAGCGGGAGCGGCGGGCAGTACTTC,CASSESRTSGSGGQYF
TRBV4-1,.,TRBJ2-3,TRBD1,TGCGCCAGTGGGTCGGGACAGCGCACAGATACGCAGTATTTT,CASGSGQRTDTQYF
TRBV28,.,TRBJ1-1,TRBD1,TGTGCCAGCAGTGAACAGGGGGCCACTGAAGCTTTCTTT,CASSEQGATEAFF
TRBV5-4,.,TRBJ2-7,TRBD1,TGTGCCAGCAGCTTGGCCGCGACAGGGGTTTCCTACGAGCAGTACTTC,CASSLAATGVSYEQYF
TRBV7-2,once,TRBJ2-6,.,TGTGCCAGCAGCCTGGAGAGCTCTGGGGCCAACGTCCTGACTTTC,CASSLESSGANVLTF
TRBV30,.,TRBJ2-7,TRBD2,TGTGCCTGGAGTCTCGGGGGGGCGGAGGGCTACGAGCAGTACTTC,CAWSLGGAEGYEQYF
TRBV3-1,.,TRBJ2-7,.,TGTGCCAGCAGCCAAGATAAGCTAACCGAGCAGTACTTC,CASSQDKLTEQYF
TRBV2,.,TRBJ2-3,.,TGTGCCAGCAGTGAATGGGCAGATACGCAGTATTTT,CASSEWADTQYF
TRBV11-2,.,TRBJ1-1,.,TGTGCCAGCAGCCCCCCGGGTTTGAACACTGAAGCTTTCTTT,CASSPPGLNTEAFF
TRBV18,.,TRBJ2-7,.,TGTGCCAGCTCACCAAGCCAGGGTAGCCACGAGCAGTACTTC,CASSPSQGSHEQYF
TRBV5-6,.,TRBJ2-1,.,TGTGCCAGCAGCACTATTTGGGCTGGCAGCGTAAACTACAATGAGCAGTTCTTC,CASSTIWAGSVNYNEQFF
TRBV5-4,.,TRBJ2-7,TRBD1,TGTGCCAGCAGCGCCCCGGGACAGGCCCACTACGAGCAGTACTTC,CASSAPGQAHYEQYF
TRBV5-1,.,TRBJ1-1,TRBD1,TGCGCCAGCAGCCTCGGGACAGGGGATACTGAAGCTTTCTTT,CASSLGTGDTEAFF
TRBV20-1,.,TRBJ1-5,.,TGCAGTGCTAGGAATAGCAATCAGCCCCAGCATTTT,CSARNSNQPQHF
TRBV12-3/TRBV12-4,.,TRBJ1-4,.,TGTGCCAGCAGTTTAGACGGCAGGGCTAATGAAAAACTGTTTTTT,CASSLDGRANEKLFF
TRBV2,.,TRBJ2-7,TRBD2,TGTGCCAGCAAGCCGGGAGGGCCTAGCGAGCAGTACTTC,CASKPGGPSEQYF
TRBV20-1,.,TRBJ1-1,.,TGCAGTGCTAGATCGGGGATGAACACTGAAGCTTTCTTT,CSARSGMNTEAFF
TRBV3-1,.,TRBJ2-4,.,TGTGCCAGCAGCCAAGACCAATCTCTAGCCAAAAACATTCAGTACTTC,CASSQDQSLAKNIQYF
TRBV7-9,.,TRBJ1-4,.,TGTGCCAGCAGCTCTAAACAGGGATCCGAAAAACTGTTTTTT,CASSSKQGSEKLFF
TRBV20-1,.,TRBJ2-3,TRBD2,TGCAGTAAAGGGTCACTAGCGGGAATGGTAGATACGCAGTATTTT,CSKGSLAGMVDTQYF
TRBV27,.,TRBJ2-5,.,TGTGCCAGCAGTCTGCTTGGTGGCGGAGTTCAAGAGACCCAGTACTTC,CASSLLGGGVQETQYF
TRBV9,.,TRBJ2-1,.,TGTGCCAGCAGCGTAGATGAGACTAGGGGGAATGAGCAGTTCTTC,CASSVDETRGNEQFF
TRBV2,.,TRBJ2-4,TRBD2,TGTGCCAGCGCGGGACTAGCGGGACGAGTGCTAGCCAAAAACATTCAGTACTTC,CASAGLAGRVLAKNIQYF
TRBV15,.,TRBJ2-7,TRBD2,TGTGCCACCAGCAGAGACCTAGCGGGAGGTCGCATCTACGAGCAGTACTTC,CATSRDLAGGRIYEQYF
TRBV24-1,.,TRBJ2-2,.,TGTGCCACCAGTATGTCTAGTTCCGGGGAGCTGTTTTTT,CATSMSSSGELFF
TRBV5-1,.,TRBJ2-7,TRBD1,TGCGCCAGCAGCTTTAACAGGGGGCCCTACGAGCAGTACTTC,CASSFNRGPYEQYF